These 13 T cell receptor beta chains were sequenced from one sample in a study of blood T cell repertoires in COVID-19. TCRdb's copy holds only in-frame clones and misses some; the assay was immunoSEQ multiplex PCR. This table has about 200,000 clones, more than 70% appearing once. The sequenced sample was peripheral blood. All receptors come from a man between 18 and 35 years old with active or convalescent COVID-19.

The V and J genes are TRBV4-3 and TRBJ2-7; TRBD2 matches 13 bases. The CDR3 extends over 17 amino acids. Germline CDR1 and CDR2: LGHNA and YSLEER. Trimming at V came to 1 base and at J to 2 bases, leaving 5 bases not matched to a gene. CDR3 protein: CASSQATGTSGTYEQYF. CDR3 in DNA: TGCGCCAGCAGCCAAGCGACCGGGACTAGCGGGACCTACGAGCAGTACTTC.

The V and J genes are TRBV3-1 (or the pseudogene TRBV3-2) and TRBJ2-7, with TRBD1 matching over 9 bases. Germline V gene lookup returns CDR1 LGHDT and CDR2 YNNKEL (reference sequence). The CDR3 has 15 residues. With V trimmed by 1 base and J by 4 bases, 5 bases remained unmatched. The CDR3 DNA follows: TGTGCCAGCAGCCAAGGGACAGGGGCGAGGTACGAGCAGTACTTC. It yields the protein CASSQGTGARYEQYF.

V is TRBV27 and J is TRBJ2-7, with a weak D call TRBD1 (6 bases). CDR3 length: 14 amino acids. The germline gives CDR1 MNHEY, CDR2 SMNVEV (reference sequence). The ends were cut back, 4 bases at V and 9 bases at J, with 19 bases in the middle. The CDR3 sequence is CASSSINRVKVQYF. The CDR3, as DNA: TGTGCCAGCAGTTCGATAAACAGGGTTAAGGTGCAGTACTTC.

The chain uses TRBV19 and TRBJ1-5, with no clear D. Trimming removed 5 bases at V and 5 bases at J, with 25 bases between. CDR1 and CDR2 from the germline V gene are LNHDA and SQIVND (reference sequence). This CDR3 region has 18 residues. CDR3: CASSGGGQPNSIHQPQHF. The DNA of the CDR3 is TGTGCCAGTAGTGGTGGAGGGCAGCCCAACAGTATCCATCAGCCCCAGCATTTT.

The chain combines TRBV29-1 with TRBJ2-7; D is unresolved. The germline CDR1 and CDR2 sequences are SQVTM and ANQGSEA. V was shortened by 4 bases and J by 6 bases, with 7 bases between the two germline ends. The CDR3 has 10 residues. The CDR3 is CSVGIPEQYF. DNA of the CDR3: TGCAGCGTTGGTATCCCCGAGCAGTACTTC.

The chain employs TRBV27 and TRBJ2-2, with a weak D call TRBD1 (5 bases). Germline V lookup: CDR1 MNHEY, CDR2 SMNVEV (reference sequence). V was pared by 4 bases and J by 3 bases, with 24 bases between. This CDR3 has 19 amino acids. CDR3 sequence (DNA): TGTGCCAGCAGTTCGCAAACGAAACAGGATGAAACGGACACCGGGGAGCTGTTTTTT. Translated: CASSSQTKQDETDTGELFF.

CDR3 coding DNA: TGTGCCACCAGTGACCCTACAGGGAACGGGGAGCTGTTTTTT. Amino acids: CATSDPTGNGELFF. The chain has TRBV24-1 and TRBJ2-2; a possible D gene is TRBD1 (6 bases). V dropped 4 bases and J dropped 7 bases, with 12 bases sitting between them. CDR1 is KGHDR, CDR2 SFDVKD, per germline. CDR3 length equals 14 residues.

This rearrangement joins TRBV6-6 to TRBJ2-7; 9 bases map to TRBD2. The junction had 6 bases not matched to a gene; V was cut back by 8 bases and J by 4 bases. The CDR3 spans 13 residues. Germline V gene lookup returns CDR1 MNHNY and CDR2 SVGAGI (reference sequence). As DNA, the CDR3 is TGTGCCAGCGGTGCGGGAGGGCCATACGAGCAGTACTTC. This sequence encodes CASGAGGPYEQYF.

The rearrangement joins TRBV11-2 to TRBJ2-1; 7 bases are a match to TRBD2. CDR1 is SGHAT and CDR2 is FQNNGV in the germline V gene. This CDR3 has 16 amino acids. Unmatched junction bases numbered 5, after V lost 1 base and J lost 2 bases. In DNA, the CDR3 is TGTGCCAGCAGCTTAGTCTTGCTAGCGGCCTACAATGAGCAGTTCTTC. This sequence encodes CASSLVLLAAYNEQFF.

The chain has TRBV6-5 and TRBJ2-7; 11 bases are a match to TRBD2. The CDR3 extends over 15 amino acids. Germline lookup yields CDR1 MNHEY and CDR2 SVGAGI. Trimming removed 6 bases from V and 1 base from J; junction bases left unmatched: 5. Here the CDR3 reads CASRTSGSGSYEQYF. CDR3 coding DNA: TGTGCCAGCAGAACTAGCGGGAGTGGGTCCTACGAGCAGTACTTC.

The chain uses TRBV5-1 and TRBJ2-2; 7 bases fit TRBD2. The junction had 13 bases not matched to a gene; V was cut back by 3 bases and J by 2 bases. Germline values: CDR1 SGHRS, CDR2 YFSETQ. This CDR3 spans 18 amino acids. CDR3 in DNA: TGCGCCAGCAGCTGGGGAATGGCGGGGAGGGCCAACACCGGGGAGCTGTTTTTT. This sequence encodes CASSWGMAGRANTGELFF.

V and J are TRBV5-1 and TRBJ2-6, with a tentative D call TRBD1 (5 bases). Trimming took off 0 bases at V and 2 bases at J, with 12 bases between the two ends. The germline CDR1 and CDR2 sequences are SGHRS and YFSETQ. The CDR3 consists of 17 residues. In DNA form, the CDR3 reads TGCGCCAGCAGCTTGGATGGGTTGGGGCCTGGGGCCAACGTCCTGACTTTC. It translates to CASSLDGLGPGANVLTF. Complete variable domain (other parts from reference TRBV5-1 and TRBJ2-6): KAGVTQTPRYLIKTRGQQVTLSCSPISGHRSVSWYQQTPGQGLQFLFEYFSETQRNKGNFPGRFSGRQFSNSRSEMNVSTLELGDSALYLCASSLDGLGPGANVLTFGAGSRLTVL.

This chain joins TRBV4-1 and TRBJ2-1; D gene unclear. Germline V gene lookup returns CDR1 MGHRA and CDR2 YSYEKL. With 3 bases removed from V and 2 bases from J, the gap between germline ends came to 14 bases. The CDR3 covers 16 residues. CDR3 DNA sequence: TGCGCCAGCAGCCAGGCCCAATATGGCACCTACAATGAGCAGTTCTTC. This sequence encodes CASSQAQYGTYNEQFF.